This T cell receptor beta chain was documented in a study of blood T cells in healthy people across ages. With a J-beta primer mix and a sample-barcoded 5' primer, a second PCR ran roughly 7 to 11 cycles. TCRdb fed the 5' RACE reads into MiXCR, producing one record per CDR3 protein. This repertoire shows 710,000 or so distinct CDR3 sequences, 22% found once; its top ten account for 22%. This clonotype has more than one count but fewer than ten. The junction departs from germline at one end; a sequencing error may be responsible. Each sample had at least 6 million PBMCs isolated. From germline, CDR1 is SQVTM and CDR2 ANQGSEA. The CDR3 consists of 15 residues.

This TCR was recovered from a man between 65 and 85 years old in good health. Input material: blood. V and J are TRBV29-1 and TRBJ2-5; 15 positions match TRBD2. CDR3 sequence (DNA): TGCAGCGGAGGGACTAGCGGGGGGACTCAAGAGATCCAGTACTTC. Encoded protein: CSGGTSGGTQEIQYF.